These 29 T cell receptor beta chains were sequenced from one sample in a study of cytomegalovirus exposure and HLA in healthy donors. The primer mix had 60 Vbeta and 13 Jbeta primers. The repertoire was sequenced with immunoSEQ multiplex PCR; TCRdb's copy has only in-frame clones and lacks some. The data hold over 50,000 clones, with around 87% observed a single time. The sequenced sample was PBMCs. These receptors all stem from a man between 18 and 29 years old in good health and CMV-seronegative.

The sample holds a few counts of this clone. CDR3 nucleotides: TGTGCCAGCAGCTTGACGGGACAGGGGAACTATGGCTACACCTTC. Encoded protein: CASSLTGQGNYGYTF. The chain employs TRBV5-8 and TRBJ1-2, with TRBD1 matching 10 bases. The CDR3 loop spans 15 amino acids. The ends lost 1 base at V and 2 bases at J; junction bases unmatched: 2. Germline CDR1 and CDR2: SGHTS and YDEGEE.

The rearrangement uses TRBV6-1 and TRBJ2-7; 8 positions agree with TRBD1. Germline CDR1 and CDR2: MNHNS and SASEGT. The J segment lost 5 bases and the V segment lost 4 bases, leaving 7 bases of the junction unmatched. This CDR3 contains 14 residues. CDR3 in amino acids: CASSAQQGVDEQYF. The CDR3 DNA reads as TGTGCCAGCAGTGCACAACAGGGGGTCGACGAGCAGTACTTC.

V gene TRBV5-1 combines with J gene TRBJ2-5; D unclear. Germline CDR1 SGHRS, CDR2 YFSETQ. V was cut by 0 bases and J by 7 bases, with 7 bases left in between. CDR3 size: 12 residues. DNA for the CDR3: TGCGCCAGCAGCTTGGAGATCGGGACCCAGTACTTC. This codes for CASSLEIGTQYF.

The V gene is TRBV2, the J gene TRBJ2-1, with 14 bases that match TRBD2. CDR3 size: 15 residues. The V gene end was trimmed by 6 bases and the J gene end by 7 bases; junction bases not matched to a gene: 5. From germline, CDR1 is SNHLY and CDR2 FYNNEI. The CDR3 nucleotides read TGTGCCAGCAGCTTGACTAGCGGGGGGGCGAATGAGCAGTTCTTC. The encoded protein is CASSLTSGGANEQFF.

A word on this clone: Mismatch with germline at one junction end may stem from a read error. The V gene is TRBV7-7, the J gene TRBJ2-5; 7 nucleotides match TRBD2. This CDR3 region has 14 residues. Germline values: CDR1 SSHAT, CDR2 FNYEAQ (reference sequence). The chain's CDR3 is CASSFGAGEETQYF. The CDR3 bases are TGTGCTAGCAGCTTCGGCGCGGGGGAAGAGACCCAGTACTTC.

The chain couples TRBV25-1 to TRBJ2-5, with D maybe TRBD1 (5 bases). The CDR3 is 13 residues long. Trimming removed 7 bases from V and 5 bases from J, with 14 bases in between. In germline, CDR1 is MGHDK, CDR2 SYGVNS. In DNA form, the CDR3 reads TGTGCCAGCATGGTGACAGACTCGGAGACCCAGTACTTC. As protein: CASMVTDSETQYF.

The chain has TRBV4-2 and TRBJ2-1; 9 nucleotides line up with TRBD1. V shed 7 bases and J 4 bases; nucleotides not matched to a gene: 8. Germline V gives CDR1 LGHNA, CDR2 YNFKEQ. This CDR3 is 15 amino acids long. The CDR3 DNA follows: TGTGCCAGCACCCCTCGACAGGGGGGGTACAATGAGCAGTTCTTC. This encodes CASTPRQGGYNEQFF.

The genes are TRBV5-1 and TRBJ2-7; TRBD1 is a possible D gene (6 bases). The CDR3 sequence is 15 residues long. The V end lost 5 bases, the J end lost 0 bases, and 15 bases lay between the germline ends. CDR1 and CDR2 (germline): SGHRS, YFSETQ. This CDR3 reads CASRPGTSSSYEQYF. The CDR3 DNA follows: TGCGCCAGCAGACCCGGGACATCAAGCTCCTACGAGCAGTACTTC.

This chain uses TRBV7-8 with TRBJ2-7, with D possibly TRBD1 on 5 matching bases. V lost 5 bases, J lost 2 bases, and 10 bases lay in between. CDR1 is SGHVS, CDR2 FQNEAQ, per germline. This CDR3 is built from 13 residues. CDR3 region: CASSRTNAYEQYF. Written as DNA, the CDR3 is TGTGCCAGCAGCCGGACAAATGCCTACGAGCAGTACTTC.

The CDR3 reads CASRWETGELFF. The DNA of the CDR3 is TGCGCCAGCAGGTGGGAGACCGGGGAGCTGTTTTTT. V gene TRBV5-1 combines with J gene TRBJ2-2, with D possibly TRBD2 on 5 matching bases. This CDR3 spans 12 amino acids. In germline, CDR1 is SGHRS, CDR2 YFSETQ. The V gene lost 5 bases and the J gene lost 5 bases, with 7 bases spanning the gap.

The gene calls are TRBV15 and TRBJ1-5, with D possibly matching TRBD1 (5 bases). The ends were cut back, 8 bases at V and 7 bases at J, with 15 bases in the middle. Per the germline V gene, CDR1 is LNHNV and CDR2 is YYDKDF (reference sequence). The CDR3 is 13 residues long. The CDR3 nucleotides read TGTGCCACCGGGCGGGAGGGGCGGCAGCCCCAGCATTTT. It yields the protein CATGREGRQPQHF. The complete variable domain, with remaining parts taken from reference TRBV15 and TRBJ1-5, reads DAMVIQNPRYQVTQFGKPVTLSCSQTLNHNVMYWYQQKSSQAPKLLFHYYDKDFNNEADTPDNFQSRRPNTSFCFLDIRSPGLGDTAMYLCATGREGRQPQHFGDGTRLSIL.

Here the CDR3 DNA reads TGTGCCAGCAGCTTAACTCCGCGACAGGACACCTACGAGCAGTACTTC. Amino acid sequence: CASSLTPRQDTYEQYF. V usage is TRBV7-6 and J usage is TRBJ2-7, with D maybe TRBD1 (6 bases). The ends were cut back, 2 bases at V and 2 bases at J, with 16 bases in the middle. The length of the CDR3 is 16 residues. CDR1 is SGHVS and CDR2 is FNYEAQ in the germline V gene.

The chain recombines TRBV28 with TRBJ1-1, with 7 bases identical to TRBD1. Germline lookup yields CDR1 MDHEN and CDR2 SYDVKM. The CDR3 is 14 residues long. The V and J ends lost 5 bases and 0 bases, in that order; junction bases with no gene match: 3. The CDR3 DNA reads TGTGCCAGCAGTGCGGGACAGCTGAACACTGAAGCTTTCTTT. It encodes CASSAGQLNTEAFF.

The chain combines TRBV10-3 with TRBJ1-4; tentative D call: TRBD1 (6 bases). Trimming removed 7 bases at V and 7 bases at J, with 13 bases between. Germline V gives CDR1 ENHRY, CDR2 SYGVKD. This CDR3 has 13 amino acids. CDR3 amino acids: CAITGGAGEKLFF. CDR3 coding DNA: TGTGCCATCACGGGGGGCGCGGGTGAAAAACTGTTTTTT.

The V gene is TRBV4-2, the J gene TRBJ2-1; 9 bases map to TRBD1. The CDR3 sequence is 17 residues long. The germline CDR1 and CDR2 sequences are LGHNA and YNFKEQ. The trim removed 0 bases at V and 2 bases at J, leaving 5 bases unmatched. In nucleotides, the CDR3 is TGTGCCAGCAGCCAAGAGCCCCGACAGGGGGCCTACAATGAGCAGTTCTTC. It encodes CASSQEPRQGAYNEQFF.

This clone was counted a few times. The chain employs TRBV6-5 and TRBJ1-5, with D uncertain. The germline gives CDR1 MNHEY, CDR2 SVGAGI. The CDR3 is 13 residues long. The V and J ends lost 4 bases and 6 bases respectively, with 10 bases between them. Here the CDR3 DNA reads TGTGCCAGCAGTTCCTCGGGGAGTCAGCCCCAGCATTTT. Its protein is CASSSSGSQPQHF.

The genes are TRBV10-3 and TRBJ2-1, with TRBD1 identical over 7 bases. This CDR3 has 15 amino acids. The V gene's germline CDR1 is ENHRY and CDR2 SYGVKD. The ends lost 2 bases at V and 8 bases at J; junction bases unmatched: 9. The CDR3 protein is CAISEARGQVDEQFF. CDR3 nucleotides: TGTGCCATCAGTGAGGCCCGCGGACAGGTGGATGAGCAGTTCTTC.

This chain's CDR3 is CASSSGLKNIQYF. The CDR3 region has the DNA TGTGCCAGCAGTTCAGGTTTGAAGAACATTCAGTACTTC. This chain joins TRBV27 and TRBJ2-4; the D is unclear. CDR3 length: 13 amino acids. Germline loops: CDR1 MNHEY, CDR2 SMNVEV (reference sequence). The V and J ends lost 4 bases and 7 bases respectively, with 11 bases between them.

The V gene is TRBV2, the J gene TRBJ1-1; no reliable D call. Germline CDR1 and CDR2: SNHLY and FYNNEI. The CDR3 has 12 amino acids. The CDR3 nucleotides are TGTGGTTGTGACGGGGTAGTCACTGAAGCTTTCTTT. Encoded protein: CGCDGVVTEAFF.

This chain links TRBV18 with TRBJ1-1; 7 bases align to TRBD1. The CDR3 runs to 16 residues. The J segment lost 4 bases and the V segment lost 5 bases, leaving 13 bases of the junction unmatched. Germline CDR1 is KGHSH and CDR2 is LQKENI. In nucleotides, the CDR3 is TGTGCCAGCTCATCTTCGCCTCAGGGGGGCGGCACTGAAGCTTTCTTT. Its protein is CASSSSPQGGGTEAFF.

This clone was seen once. This chain joins TRBV28 and TRBJ2-3; a possible D gene is TRBD2 (5 bases). This CDR3 region has 15 residues. The V and J ends lost 6 bases and 1 base respectively, with 14 bases between them. The germline V gene has CDR1 MDHEN and CDR2 SYDVKM. CDR3 sequence: CASRGARFRTDTQYF. DNA of the CDR3: TGTGCCAGCAGGGGAGCCAGGTTCCGCACAGATACGCAGTATTTT.

The chain couples TRBV19 to TRBJ2-1, with 7 bases lining up with TRBD1. CDR1 and CDR2 (germline): LNHDA, SQIVND (reference sequence). The trim removed 4 bases at V and 7 bases at J, leaving 7 bases unmatched. The length of the CDR3 is 14 residues. This chain's CDR3 is CASSRQGVMNEQFF. The CDR3 bases are TGTGCCAGTAGTAGACAGGGAGTTATGAATGAGCAGTTCTTC.

This sequence joins TRBV4-1 and TRBJ1-1; 7 positions match TRBD1. V lost 4 bases to trimming and J lost 11 bases; unmatched junction nucleotides: 16. This CDR3 has 15 residues. The germline gives CDR1 MGHRA, CDR2 YSYEKL. CDR3 sequence: CASSPTGQPYLEAFF. In DNA form, the CDR3 reads TGCGCCAGCAGCCCGACGGGACAGCCATACCTAGAGGCTTTCTTT.

This chain uses TRBV6-5 with TRBJ2-7; D might be TRBD1 (5 bases). V lost 2 bases, J lost 6 bases, and 11 bases lay in between. Germline assignment: CDR1 MNHEY and CDR2 SVGAGI. This CDR3 is 13 amino acids long. CDR3 DNA: TGTGCCAGCAGTTACGGGGCCGCCGGCGAGCAGTACTTC. It codes for CASSYGAAGEQYF.

V usage is TRBV7-9 and J usage is TRBJ2-1; 7 bases fit TRBD1. The CDR3 length is 16 residues. Germline trimming cut 1 base from V and 5 bases from J; bases unmatched to any gene: 8. In germline, CDR1 is SEHNR, CDR2 FQNEAQ (reference sequence). CDR3 protein: CASSLEGGGQNNEQFF. For the CDR3, the DNA is TGTGCCAGCAGCTTAGAGGGTGGGGGACAGAACAATGAGCAGTTCTTC. Combining the CDR3 with reference TRBV7-9 and TRBJ2-1 gives the whole variable domain DTGVSQNPRHKITKRGQNVTFRCDPISEHNRLYWYRQTLGQGPEFLTYFQNEAQLEKSRLLSDRFSAERPKGSFSTLEIQRTEQGDSAMYLCASSLEGGGQNNEQFFGPGTRLTVL.

The chain recombines TRBV5-4 with TRBJ2-7; a possible D gene is TRBD2 (6 bases). This CDR3 has 15 residues. Looked up from germline, CDR1 is SGHNT and CDR2 is YYREEE (reference sequence). V shed 0 bases and J shed 4 bases, with 14 bases lying between them. The CDR3 sequence is CASSLAGSGAYEQYF. The CDR3 DNA reads TGTGCCAGCAGCTTGGCCGGGAGCGGAGCGTACGAGCAGTACTTC.

The genes are TRBV29-1 and TRBJ1-2, with D tentatively TRBD1 (6 bases). Trimming pared 6 bases from V and 7 bases from J, leaving 18 bases between. This CDR3 is built from 13 residues. Germline V CDR1 and CDR2: SQVTM, ANQGSEA. The CDR3 reads CSVSQGLGSGYTF. The CDR3 coding sequence is TGCAGCGTATCCCAGGGGCTAGGGAGTGGCTACACCTTC.

The rearrangement joins TRBV11-3 to TRBJ2-1; D possibly corresponds to TRBD1 (6 bases). Trimming took 2 bases from V and 7 from J, leaving 9 bases between them. The CDR3 totals 13 residues. Looked up from germline, CDR1 is SGHNT and CDR2 is YENEEA. The chain's CDR3 is CASSLKGENEQFF. DNA for the CDR3: TGTGCCAGCAGCTTAAAGGGGGAGAATGAGCAGTTCTTC. Using reference TRBV11-3 and TRBJ2-1 for the parts outside the CDR3, the full variable domain is EAGVVQSPRYKIIEKKQPVAFWCNPISGHNTLYWYLQNLGQGPELLIRYENEEAVDDSQLPKDRFSAERLKGVDSTLKIQPAELGDSAVYLCASSLKGENEQFFGPGTRLTVL.

Of note for this clone: One junction end does not reproduce the germline sequence, and a read error may be involved. This rearrangement joins TRBV7-7 to TRBJ2-3; 11 bases line up with TRBD2. The germline V gene has CDR1 SSHAT and CDR2 FNYEAQ (reference sequence). There are 16 residues in the CDR3. This CDR3 is CASSSELAGGTDTQYF. The CDR3 bases are TGTGCTAGCAGCTCTGAACTAGCGGGGGGCACAGATACGCAGTATTTT.